This T cell receptor (beta chain) was sequenced in a study of cytomegalovirus exposure and HLA in healthy donors. Findings and caveats of the study: Reports described diagnosis of cytomegalovirus status by the classifier as highly specific and sensitive. The study recorded 150 to 200 TCR beta chains that were cytomegalovirus-associated.

The V gene lost 9 bases and the J gene lost 1 base, with 17 bases spanning the gap. CDR1 is MNHNS and CDR2 is SASEGT in the germline V gene. CDR3 length equals 15 residues. The table lists this clone with a count of one. Its specificity is unknown. Both 60 Vbeta primers and 13 Jbeta primers went into the PCR. Using immunoSEQ multiplex PCR, the repertoire was profiled, and TCRdb retains in-frame clones only, with some absent. The sample consists of roughly 150,000 clones, approximately 73% of them appearing once. Source material: PBMCs. The rearrangement uses TRBV6-1 and TRBJ2-3, with D possibly TRBD1 on 6 matching bases. The TCR comes from a man in his thirties or forties in good health and CMV-seropositive. The CDR3 spells CARSQEGGGTDTQYF. The CDR3 region has the DNA TGTGCCAGGAGTCAGGAAGGGGGTGGCACAGATACGCAGTATTTT.